This T cell receptor beta chain was sequenced for a study of blood T cell repertoires in COVID-19. For the study at large: Researchers got acute and convalescent COVID-19 samples from the United States, Italy and Spain. PBMCs, B-cell-depleted T cells, or T cells provided the cDNA or gDNA that made up the material.

This CDR3 is built from 16 residues. In germline, CDR1 is PRHDT, CDR2 FYEKMQ (reference sequence). Germline trimming cut 0 bases from V and 8 bases from J; bases unmatched to any gene: 6. In the original processing: Estimation of nucleated cell counts was performed using reference gene primer amplification. Only in-frame clones appear in the TCRdb table, and some are missing; sequencing was by immunoSEQ multiplex PCR. V, J and clone size reflect that table, while D and trimming were determined from the DNA. This sample yields over 100,000 clones, of which 87% are seen a single time; around 5% belongs to the top ten. Patients of the Seattle cohort, enrolled during active infection, were followed longitudinally.

The receptor comes from a woman between 50 and 59 years old with COVID-19, enrolled during active disease. J is TRBJ1-4 and V is TRBV13, with 10 bases identical to TRBD1. Sequences were obtained from peripheral blood. The CDR3: CASSLGDRGDQEKLFF. For the CDR3, the DNA is TGTGCCAGCAGCTTAGGGGACAGGGGGGATCAAGAAAAACTGTTTTTT. Variable domain in full (rest from reference TRBV13 and TRBJ1-4): AAGVIQSPRHLIKEKRETATLKCYPIPRHDTVYWYQQGPGQDPQFLISFYEKMQSDKGSIPDRFSAQQFSDYHSELNMSSLELGDSALYFCASSLGDRGDQEKLFFGSGTQLSVL.